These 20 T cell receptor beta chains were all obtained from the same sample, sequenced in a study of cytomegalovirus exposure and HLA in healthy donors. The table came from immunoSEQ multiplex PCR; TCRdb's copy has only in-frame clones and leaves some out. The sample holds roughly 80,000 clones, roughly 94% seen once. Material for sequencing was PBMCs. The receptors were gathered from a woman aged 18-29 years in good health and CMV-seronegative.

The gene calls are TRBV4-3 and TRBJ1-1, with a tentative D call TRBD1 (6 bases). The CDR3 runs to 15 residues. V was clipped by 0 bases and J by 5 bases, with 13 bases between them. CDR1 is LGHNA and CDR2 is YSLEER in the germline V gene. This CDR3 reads CASSQDWTDHTEAFF. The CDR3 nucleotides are TGCGCCAGCAGCCAAGACTGGACAGATCATACTGAAGCTTTCTTT.

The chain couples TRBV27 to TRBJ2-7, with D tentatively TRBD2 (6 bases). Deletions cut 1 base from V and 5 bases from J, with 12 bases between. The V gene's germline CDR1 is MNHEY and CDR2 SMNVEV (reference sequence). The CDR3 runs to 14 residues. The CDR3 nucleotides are TGTGCCAGCAGTTTATACGGGAGAGGGGACGAGCAGTACTTC. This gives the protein CASSLYGRGDEQYF.

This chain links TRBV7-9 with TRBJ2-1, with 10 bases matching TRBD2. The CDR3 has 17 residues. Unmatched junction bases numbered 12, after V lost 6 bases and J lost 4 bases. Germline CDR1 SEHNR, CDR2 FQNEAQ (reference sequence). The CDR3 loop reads CASSTGLADSGYNEQFF. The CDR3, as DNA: TGTGCCAGCAGTACCGGACTAGCGGACTCAGGGTACAATGAGCAGTTCTTC.

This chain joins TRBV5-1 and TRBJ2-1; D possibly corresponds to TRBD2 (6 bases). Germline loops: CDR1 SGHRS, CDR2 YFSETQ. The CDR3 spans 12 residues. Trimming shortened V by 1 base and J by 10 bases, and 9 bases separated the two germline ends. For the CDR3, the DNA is TGCGCCAGCAGCTTGTCGGGAGTAGAGCAGTTCTTC. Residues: CASSLSGVEQFF.

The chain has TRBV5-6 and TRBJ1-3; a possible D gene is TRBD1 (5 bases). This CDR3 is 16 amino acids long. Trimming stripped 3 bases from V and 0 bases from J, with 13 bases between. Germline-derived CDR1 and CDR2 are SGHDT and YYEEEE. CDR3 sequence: CASSWGLQASGNTIYF. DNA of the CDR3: TGTGCCAGCAGCTGGGGACTACAAGCCTCTGGAAACACCATATATTTT. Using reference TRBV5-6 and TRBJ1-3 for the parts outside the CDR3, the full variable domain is DAGVTQSPTHLIKTRGQQVTLRCSPKSGHDTVSWYQQALGQGPQFIFQYYEEEERQRGNFPDRFSGHQFPNYSSELNVNALLLGDSALYLCASSWGLQASGNTIYFGEGSWLTVV.

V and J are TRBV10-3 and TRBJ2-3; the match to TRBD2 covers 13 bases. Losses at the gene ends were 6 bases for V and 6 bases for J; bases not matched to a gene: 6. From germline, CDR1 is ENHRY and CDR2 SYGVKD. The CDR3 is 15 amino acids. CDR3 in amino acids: CAIRGTSGVTDTQYF. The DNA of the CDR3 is TGTGCCATCAGGGGGACTAGCGGGGTGACGGATACGCAGTATTTT.

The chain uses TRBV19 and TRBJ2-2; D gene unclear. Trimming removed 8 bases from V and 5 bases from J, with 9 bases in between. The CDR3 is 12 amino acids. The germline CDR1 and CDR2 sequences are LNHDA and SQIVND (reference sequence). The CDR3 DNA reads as TGTGCCAGTTCGCAGAGGACCGGGGAGCTGTTTTTT. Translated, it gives CASSQRTGELFF.

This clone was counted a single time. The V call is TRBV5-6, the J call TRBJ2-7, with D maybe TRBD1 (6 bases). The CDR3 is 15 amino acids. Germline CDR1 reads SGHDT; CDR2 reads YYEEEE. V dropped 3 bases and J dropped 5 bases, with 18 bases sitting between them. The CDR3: CASSSPTGWKNEQYF. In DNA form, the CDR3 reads TGTGCCAGCAGCTCTCCTACAGGGTGGAAGAACGAGCAGTACTTC.

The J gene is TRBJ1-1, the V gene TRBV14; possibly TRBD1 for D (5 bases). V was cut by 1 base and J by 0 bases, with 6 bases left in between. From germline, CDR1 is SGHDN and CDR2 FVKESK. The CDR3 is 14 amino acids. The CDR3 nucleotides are TGTGCCAGCAGCCAAGGGGGCATGAACACTGAAGCTTTCTTT. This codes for CASSQGGMNTEAFF.

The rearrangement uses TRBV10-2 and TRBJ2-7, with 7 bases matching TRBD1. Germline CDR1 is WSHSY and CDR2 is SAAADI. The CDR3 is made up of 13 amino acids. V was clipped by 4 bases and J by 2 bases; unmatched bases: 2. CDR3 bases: TGCGCCAGCAGTGGGACAGGCCCCTACGAGCAGTACTTC. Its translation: CASSGTGPYEQYF.

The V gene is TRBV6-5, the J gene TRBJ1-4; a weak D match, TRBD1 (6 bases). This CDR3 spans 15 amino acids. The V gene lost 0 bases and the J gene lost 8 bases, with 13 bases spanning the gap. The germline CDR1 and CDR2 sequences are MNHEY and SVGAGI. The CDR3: CASSYSNRAGEKLFF. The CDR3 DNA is TGTGCCAGCAGTTACTCGAACAGGGCTGGCGAAAAACTGTTTTTT.

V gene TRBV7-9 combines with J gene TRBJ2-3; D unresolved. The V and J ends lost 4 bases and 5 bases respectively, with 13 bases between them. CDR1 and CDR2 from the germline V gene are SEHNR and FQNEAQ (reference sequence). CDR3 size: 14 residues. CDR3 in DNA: TGTGCCAGCAGCTCACAAGTACTACAAGATACGCAGTATTTT. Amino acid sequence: CASSSQVLQDTQYF.

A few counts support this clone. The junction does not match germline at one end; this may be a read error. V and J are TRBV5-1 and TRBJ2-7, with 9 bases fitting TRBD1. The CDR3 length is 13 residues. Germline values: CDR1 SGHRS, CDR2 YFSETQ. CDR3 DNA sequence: TGCGCCAGCAACTTGGGGACAGGGTACGAGCAGTACTTC. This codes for CASNLGTGYEQYF.

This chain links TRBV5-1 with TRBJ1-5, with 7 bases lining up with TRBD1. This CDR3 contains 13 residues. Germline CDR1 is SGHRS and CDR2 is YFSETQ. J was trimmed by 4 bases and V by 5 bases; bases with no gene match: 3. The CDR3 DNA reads TGCGCCAGCAGAGTGGACAGGAATCAGCCCCAGCATTTT. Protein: CASRVDRNQPQHF.

The CDR3 reads CASSSLSPGLAGAPDTQYF. DNA of the CDR3: TGCGCCAGCAGCTCGCTGTCGCCGGGACTAGCGGGAGCCCCAGATACGCAGTATTTT. The gene calls are TRBV5-1 and TRBJ2-3; TRBD2 matches at 14 bases. Germline CDR1 reads SGHRS; CDR2 reads YFSETQ. The CDR3 runs 19 residues. V shed 3 bases and J 4 bases; nucleotides not matched to a gene: 13.

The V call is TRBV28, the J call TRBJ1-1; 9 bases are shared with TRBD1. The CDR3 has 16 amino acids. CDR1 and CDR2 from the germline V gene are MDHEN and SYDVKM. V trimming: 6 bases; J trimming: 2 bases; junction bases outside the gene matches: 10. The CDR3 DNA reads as TGTGCCAGCAGCCAATCCGGGACAGGGCTTAACACTGAAGCTTTCTTT. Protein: CASSQSGTGLNTEAFF.

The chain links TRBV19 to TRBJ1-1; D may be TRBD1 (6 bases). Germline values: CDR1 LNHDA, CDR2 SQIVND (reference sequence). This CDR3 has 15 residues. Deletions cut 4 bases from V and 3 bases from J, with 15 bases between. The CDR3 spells CASSKRGHRDTEAFF. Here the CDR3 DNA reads TGTGCCAGTAGTAAACGGGGACATCGGGACACTGAAGCTTTCTTT.

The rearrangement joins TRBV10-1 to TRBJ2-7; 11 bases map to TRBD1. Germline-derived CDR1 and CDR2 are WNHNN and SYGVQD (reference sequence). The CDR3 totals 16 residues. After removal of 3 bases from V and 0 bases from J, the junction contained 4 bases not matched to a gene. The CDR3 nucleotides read TGCGCCAGCAGTGAAACTGGGACAGGGGGCTCCTACGAGCAGTACTTC. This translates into CASSETGTGGSYEQYF.

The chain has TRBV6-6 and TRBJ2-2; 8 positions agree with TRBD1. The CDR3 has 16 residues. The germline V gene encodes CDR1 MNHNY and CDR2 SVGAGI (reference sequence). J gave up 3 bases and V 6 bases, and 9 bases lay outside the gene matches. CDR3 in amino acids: CASRSQGARYTGELFF. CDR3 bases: TGTGCCAGCAGGTCCCAGGGGGCGCGATACACCGGGGAGCTGTTTTTT.

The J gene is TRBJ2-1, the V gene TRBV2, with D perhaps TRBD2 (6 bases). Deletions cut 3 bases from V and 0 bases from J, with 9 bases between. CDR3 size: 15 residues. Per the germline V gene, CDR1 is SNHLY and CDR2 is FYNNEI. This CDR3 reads CASSETGSSYNEQFF. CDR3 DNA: TGTGCCAGCAGTGAGACCGGGAGCTCCTACAATGAGCAGTTCTTC.